This T cell receptor beta chain was sequenced during a study of OX40 agonist ivuxolimab in advanced cancers. Study at large: Patients took ivuxolimab, an agonistic anti-OX40 (CD134) antibody. Having had anti-PD-1, anti-PD-L1 or anti-CTLA-4 therapy before was allowed, and approximately 40% had some.

Clones were sequenced by immunoSEQ multiplex PCR, and TCRdb holds only the in-frame ones, with some missing. Seen here are approximately 25,000 clones, under 95% observed once, and the top ten hold 49%. The CDR3 is 13 amino acids. Trimming at V came to 3 bases and at J to 15 bases, leaving 6 bases not matched to a gene. Per germline, CDR1 MDHEN and CDR2 SYDVKM. This sequence joins TRBV28 and TRBJ2-1, with TRBD2 matching over 12 bases. The source of this sequence is an adult with an advanced solid tumor such as melanoma, head and neck, liver or kidney cancer. Sequencing used CD4+ or CD8+ T cells sorted from blood, obtained in a trial of the OX40 agonist ivuxolimab. CDR3 in amino acids: CASSFTSGGIRFF. The CDR3, as DNA: TGTGCCAGCAGTTTTACTAGCGGGGGGATCCGGTTCTTC.